Below are 13 T cell receptor beta chains sequenced from a single sample in a study of cytomegalovirus exposure and HLA in healthy donors. 13 Jbeta primers and 60 Vbeta primers were used for the PCR. Profiling relied on immunoSEQ multiplex PCR, and the TCRdb table lists in-frame clones only, not all of them. The table has some 150,000 clones, 81% seen once. The source material was PBMCs. These receptors were collected from a young woman in good health and CMV-seropositive.

The chain couples TRBV27 to TRBJ2-7; the D gene is possibly TRBD2 (5 bases). The CDR3 runs 15 residues. Germline CDR1 and CDR2: MNHEY and SMNVEV (reference sequence). V was pared by 5 bases and J by 3 bases, with 17 bases between. The CDR3 spells CASSLGGSEVYEQYF. CDR3 bases: TGTGCCAGCAGTCTAGGAGGCAGCGAGGTCTACGAGCAGTACTTC.

The rearrangement joins TRBV6-4 to TRBJ2-5; possibly TRBD1 for D (6 bases). CDR1 and CDR2 (germline): MRHNA, SNTAGT. With 6 bases removed from V and 2 bases from J, the gap between germline ends came to 13 bases. The CDR3 extends over 14 amino acids. CDR3: CASRPDSGQETQYF. DNA of the CDR3: TGTGCCAGCAGACCGGACAGCGGTCAAGAGACCCAGTACTTC.

This clone came up once. The rearrangement joins TRBV9 to TRBJ2-5; 11 positions agree with TRBD1. Germline V CDR1 and CDR2: SGDLS, YYNGEE. V lost 0 bases and J lost 4; bases outside the gene matches: 2. There are 15 residues in the CDR3. The CDR3 region has the DNA TGTGCCAGCAGCGTAGGGGGGACAGGGGGAGAGACCCAGTACTTC. Protein sequence: CASSVGGTGGETQYF.

The V gene is TRBV2, the J gene TRBJ2-2, with D possibly being TRBD1 (6 bases). V was cut by 6 bases and J by 8 bases, with 16 bases left in between. Germline CDR1 reads SNHLY; CDR2 reads FYNNEI. This CDR3 has 14 amino acids. Here the CDR3 reads CASSYIGGTGELFF. CDR3 in DNA: TGTGCCAGCAGCTATATAGGGGGTACGGGGGAGCTGTTTTTT. Combining the CDR3 with reference TRBV2 and TRBJ2-2 gives the whole variable domain EPEVTQTPSHQVTQMGQEVILRCVPISNHLYFYWYRQILGQKVEFLVSFYNNEISEKSEIFDDQFSVERPDGSNFTLKIRSTKLEDSAMYFCASSYIGGTGELFFGEGSRLTVL.

V is TRBV29-1 and J is TRBJ2-1; D might be TRBD2 (6 bases). Germline V gene sequence: CDR1 SQVTM, CDR2 ANQGSEA. The CDR3 is 15 residues long. Trimming removed 8 bases at V and 9 bases at J, with 26 bases between. The CDR3 DNA reads as TGCAGCTTCGGCACTCCACCTTCGCGGGGCCGTGAGCAGTTCTTC. This encodes CSFGTPPSRGREQFF.

This chain uses TRBV7-9 with TRBJ1-3; unclear D gene. Per germline, CDR1 SEHNR and CDR2 FQNEAQ (reference sequence). Trimming took off 1 base at V and 0 bases at J, with 16 bases between the two ends. This CDR3 has 18 amino acids. This CDR3 is CASSLGEALKYSGNTIYF. The CDR3 DNA follows: TGTGCCAGCAGCTTAGGAGAGGCCTTGAAATACTCTGGAAACACCATATATTTT.

The V call is TRBV19, the J call TRBJ2-2, with TRBD2 matching over 12 bases. Germline CDR1 LNHDA, CDR2 SQIVND (reference sequence). The V and J ends lost 4 bases and 7 bases, in that order; junction bases with no gene match: 4. The CDR3 runs 15 residues. The CDR3 loop is CASSRLAGDLGELFF. The CDR3 nucleotides read TGTGCCAGTAGTAGACTAGCGGGGGATCTCGGGGAGCTGTTTTTT.

V and J are TRBV6-6 and TRBJ2-1; 7 bases are shared with TRBD1. This CDR3 contains 15 residues. Per the germline V gene, CDR1 is MNHNY and CDR2 is SVGAGI (reference sequence). V lost 4 bases, J lost 0 bases, and 3 bases stayed unmatched. CDR3: CASSFRDSSYNEQFF. The CDR3 coding sequence is TGTGCCAGCAGTTTCCGGGACAGCTCCTACAATGAGCAGTTCTTC.

The chain uses TRBV11-2 and TRBJ1-3; D unresolved. Germline V gene data show CDR1 as SGHAT and CDR2 as FQNNGV. The CDR3 sequence is 13 residues long. V was cut by 0 bases and J by 8 bases, with 8 bases left in between. The CDR3 sequence is CASSLEEADTIYF. The CDR3 DNA reads as TGTGCCAGCAGCTTAGAAGAGGCGGACACCATATATTTT.

The chain carries TRBV10-3 and TRBJ2-3, with TRBD1 matching over 7 bases. There are 16 residues in the CDR3. The V segment lost 0 bases and the J segment 5 bases; nucleotides outside the gene matches: 8. Looked up from germline, CDR1 is ENHRY and CDR2 is SYGVKD. The chain's CDR3 is CAISESYEQGVDTQYF. CDR3 in DNA: TGTGCCATCAGTGAGTCTTACGAGCAGGGGGTAGATACGCAGTATTTT.

This clone was seen a single time. The CDR3 DNA reads TGTGCCAGTAGTATCCCCCGGGGAGTGAACACTGAAGCTTTCTTT. It is translated as CASSIPRGVNTEAFF. The J gene is TRBJ1-1, the V gene TRBV19; no firm D call. The CDR3 has 15 amino acids. Trimming removed 3 bases from V and 0 bases from J, with 11 bases in between. Germline loops: CDR1 LNHDA, CDR2 SQIVND (reference sequence).

The V call is TRBV29-1, the J call TRBJ2-6; D is ambiguous. CDR1 and CDR2 from the germline V gene are SQVTM and ANQGSEA. Trimming stripped 0 bases from V and 0 bases from J, with 9 bases between. CDR3 length equals 16 residues. In nucleotides, the CDR3 is TGCAGCGTTGAAGACCCAGGAACCTCTGGGGCCAACGTCCTGACTTTC. It yields the protein CSVEDPGTSGANVLTF.

The chain uses TRBV7-9 and TRBJ1-2, with 7 bases lining up with TRBD1. The V gene end was trimmed by 2 bases and the J gene end by 0 bases; junction bases not matched to a gene: 9. CDR3 length: 17 amino acids. Germline assignment: CDR1 SEHNR and CDR2 FQNEAQ (reference sequence). The CDR3 coding sequence is TGTGCCAGCAGCTTATCCGGGACAGTGCCCTCTAACTATGGCTACACCTTC. It yields the protein CASSLSGTVPSNYGYTF. Using reference TRBV7-9 and TRBJ1-2 for the parts outside the CDR3, the full variable domain is DTGVSQNPRHKITKRGQNVTFRCDPISEHNRLYWYRQTLGQGPEFLTYFQNEAQLEKSRLLSDRFSAERPKGSFSTLEIQRTEQGDSAMYLCASSLSGTVPSNYGYTFGSGTRLTVV.